These 29 T cell receptor beta chains share one sample of origin, sequenced in a study of cytomegalovirus exposure and HLA in healthy donors. A multiplex PCR was run with 60 Vbeta primers and 13 Jbeta primers. Method: immunoSEQ multiplex PCR; TCRdb's copy keeps in-frame clones and lacks some. The profile shows fewer than 200,000 clones, 60% to 85% of them singletons. The specimen was PBMCs. These receptors all stem from a man aged 30 to 45 in good health and CMV-seropositive.

The genes are TRBV27 and TRBJ2-3, with D unresolved. Germline V CDR1 and CDR2: MNHEY, SMNVEV (reference sequence). This CDR3 region has 16 residues. V shed 5 bases and J shed 2 bases, with 17 bases lying between them. CDR3 sequence reads: CASSPPEVSSTDTQYF. The CDR3 DNA is TGTGCCAGCAGTCCCCCCGAGGTTAGCTCCACAGATACGCAGTATTTT.

This clone was detected only a few times. The chain is built from TRBV10-1 and TRBJ1-2; a possible D gene is TRBD1 (5 bases). Looked up from germline, CDR1 is WNHNN and CDR2 is SYGVQD (reference sequence). This CDR3 region has 13 residues. Trimming took off 10 bases at V and 6 bases at J, with 18 bases between the two ends. Written as DNA, the CDR3 is TGCGCCACCCTCAACAGGCGGGGAGATGGCTACACCTTC. It translates to CATLNRRGDGYTF.

The gene calls are TRBV6-5 and TRBJ2-7; D is unresolved. Germline loops: CDR1 MNHEY, CDR2 SVGAGI. Trimming pared 2 bases from V and 6 bases from J, leaving 8 bases between. This CDR3 has 12 amino acids. CDR3: CASSYGLSEQYF. The CDR3 bases are TGTGCCAGCAGTTACGGCCTTTCCGAGCAGTACTTC.

This chain connects TRBV6-1 to TRBJ1-1; unclear D gene. The CDR3 is 13 amino acids. The V end was cut by 6 bases, the J end by 1 base, with 9 bases between. Looked up from germline, CDR1 is MNHNS and CDR2 is SASEGT. The CDR3 DNA reads TGTGCCAGCAGACCCACTAGGAACACTGAAGCTTTCTTT. Translated: CASRPTRNTEAFF.

This clone was counted a single time. The chain is built from TRBV18 and TRBJ1-4, with D perhaps TRBD1 (6 bases). V dropped 3 bases and J dropped 4 bases, with 12 bases sitting between them. The CDR3 totals 15 residues. The germline CDR1 and CDR2 sequences are KGHSH and LQKENI. The CDR3 region is CASSPRGQINEKLFF. For the CDR3, the DNA is TGTGCCAGCTCACCTCGCGGACAGATTAATGAAAAACTGTTTTTT.

As to this clone: The junction and the germline gene differ at one end; a read error may be behind it. The chain has TRBV2 and TRBJ2-7; D is possibly TRBD1 (6 bases). Per the germline V gene, CDR1 is SNHLY and CDR2 is FYNNEI. The CDR3 has 13 residues. This chain's CDR3 is CASKMTGTYEQHF. The CDR3, as DNA: TGTGCCAGCAAGATGACAGGCACCTACGAGCAGCACTTC.

V is TRBV4-1 and J is TRBJ1-3, with TRBD1 as a possible D gene (6 bases). Germline-derived CDR1 and CDR2 are MGHRA and YSYEKL. Trimming took off 1 base at V and 0 bases at J, with 16 bases between the two ends. The CDR3 length is 18 residues. CDR3 bases: TGCGCCAGCAGCCAAGTCTCCGCTACAGGGTTCTCTGGAAACACCATATATTTT. It yields the protein CASSQVSATGFSGNTIYF.

The genes are TRBV4-1 and TRBJ1-2; 10 bases align to TRBD1. Trimming took 1 base from V and 0 from J; bases not matched to a gene: 11. There are 19 residues in the CDR3. Looked up from germline, CDR1 is MGHRA and CDR2 is YSYEKL. CDR3 amino acids: CASSQVFRGQGEANYGYTF. The CDR3 DNA reads as TGCGCCAGCAGCCAAGTCTTCCGAGGACAGGGGGAGGCTAACTATGGCTACACCTTC.

In nucleotides, the CDR3 is TGTGCCTGGACCCCAGCCCGGACAGGGGGCTGGCAGCCCCAGCATTTT. This translates into CAWTPARTGGWQPQHF. The V call is TRBV30, the J call TRBJ1-5; 11 nucleotides align to TRBD1. V dropped 4 bases and J dropped 7; count of bases not matched to a gene: 12. CDR1 and CDR2 (germline): GTSNPN, SVGIG (reference sequence). This CDR3 region has 16 residues.

This chain joins TRBV5-6 and TRBJ2-5; TRBD2 matches 13 bases. The J segment lost 2 bases and the V segment lost 4 bases, leaving 8 bases of the junction unmatched. Germline-derived CDR1 and CDR2 are SGHDT and YYEEEE. The CDR3 is made up of 17 amino acids. The CDR3 sequence: CASSLQTSGGHQETQYF. The CDR3 bases are TGTGCCAGCAGCCTTCAGACTAGCGGGGGGCATCAAGAGACCCAGTACTTC. Combining the CDR3 with reference TRBV5-6 and TRBJ2-5 gives the whole variable domain DAGVTQSPTHLIKTRGQQVTLRCSPKSGHDTVSWYQQALGQGPQFIFQYYEEEERQRGNFPDRFSGHQFPNYSSELNVNALLLGDSALYLCASSLQTSGGHQETQYFGPGTRLLVL.

The V call is TRBV29-1, the J call TRBJ2-7; a weak D match, TRBD1 (7 bases). Germline V gene data show CDR1 as SQVTM and CDR2 as ANQGSEA. With 5 bases removed from V and 2 bases from J, the gap between germline ends came to 10 bases. This CDR3 contains 12 residues. This chain's CDR3 is CSVPGGPYEQYF. The DNA for the CDR3 is TGCAGCGTTCCAGGGGGGCCCTACGAGCAGTACTTC.

The V and J genes are TRBV5-5 and TRBJ1-4, with TRBD1 matching 8 bases. Germline assignment: CDR1 SGHKS and CDR2 YYEKEE (reference sequence). The CDR3 extends over 15 amino acids. V shed 1 base and J 3 bases; nucleotides not matched to a gene: 2. CDR3 region: CASSLQGAANEKLFF. CDR3 DNA: TGTGCCAGCAGCTTGCAGGGGGCGGCTAATGAAAAACTGTTTTTT.

This clone was detected a few times. The rearrangement joins TRBV13 to TRBJ1-2; 9 bases align to TRBD1. Germline CDR1 is PRHDT and CDR2 is FYEKMQ (reference sequence). Trimming at V came to 2 bases and at J to 4 bases, leaving 8 bases not matched to a gene. The CDR3 totals 16 residues. Here the CDR3 DNA reads TGTGCCAGCAGCTTACCACAGGGGGCGAATAGCTATGGCTACACCTTC. This translates into CASSLPQGANSYGYTF.

This chain connects TRBV7-2 to TRBJ1-3; weak D call: TRBD1 (5 bases). CDR3 length: 17 amino acids. Per germline, CDR1 SGHTA and CDR2 FQGNSA. Trimming pared 4 bases from V and 9 bases from J, leaving 25 bases between. The CDR3 DNA is TGTGCCAGCAGCTCAGGAGGGGTGGCGGGGATTCCGGGCACCATATATTTT. As protein: CASSSGGVAGIPGTIYF.

Only a few counts were recorded for this clone. This chain uses TRBV5-6 with TRBJ2-7, with D perhaps TRBD2 (6 bases). This CDR3 spans 12 amino acids. V dropped 9 bases and J dropped 5 bases, with 15 bases sitting between them. CDR1 SGHDT and CDR2 YYEEEE come from the germline V gene. The DNA of the CDR3 is TGTGCCACCTCGGCGGGGAACCACGAGCAGTACTTC. Amino acid sequence: CATSAGNHEQYF. Based on the CDR3 plus reference TRBV5-6 and TRBJ2-7, the full variable domain is DAGVTQSPTHLIKTRGQQVTLRCSPKSGHDTVSWYQQALGQGPQFIFQYYEEEERQRGNFPDRFSGHQFPNYSSELNVNALLLGDSALYLCATSAGNHEQYFGPGTRLTVT.

This chain connects TRBV6-4 to TRBJ2-3; tentatively, D is TRBD2 (7 bases). The CDR3 has 17 amino acids. Germline values: CDR1 MRHNA, CDR2 SNTAGT. V lost 2 bases, J lost 1 base, and 16 bases lay in between. Here the CDR3 reads CASSDMARGAGTDTQYF. The CDR3 DNA is TGTGCCAGCAGTGACATGGCTCGGGGGGCTGGCACAGATACGCAGTATTTT.

V is TRBV28 and J is TRBJ2-7, with D perhaps matching TRBD1 (6 bases). Germline loops: CDR1 MDHEN, CDR2 SYDVKM. This CDR3 comprises 15 residues. Trimming shortened V by 5 bases and J by 0 bases, and 14 bases separated the two germline ends. The CDR3: CASSPGTLVSYEQYF. The CDR3 DNA reads TGTGCCAGCAGTCCCGGGACACTGGTCTCCTACGAGCAGTACTTC. Complete variable domain (other parts from reference TRBV28 and TRBJ2-7): DVKVTQSSRYLVKRTGEKVFLECVQDMDHENMFWYRQDPGLGLRLIYFSYDVKMKEKGDIPEGYSVSREKKERFSLILESASTNQTSMYLCASSPGTLVSYEQYFGPGTRLTVT.

This clone has just a few counts. This CDR3 is CASRKGVISYNEQFF. In nucleotides, the CDR3 is TGTGCCAGCAGGAAGGGGGTGATCTCCTACAATGAGCAGTTCTTC. This chain connects TRBV27 to TRBJ2-1; TRBD1 is a possible D gene (6 bases). The CDR3 has 15 residues. CDR1 and CDR2 from the germline V gene are MNHEY and SMNVEV (reference sequence). Trimming pared 6 bases from V and 0 bases from J, leaving 12 bases between.

This clone has just a few counts. This chain links TRBV19 with TRBJ1-5, with D possibly TRBD1 on 5 matching bases. This CDR3 is 12 amino acids long. Per the germline V gene, CDR1 is LNHDA and CDR2 is SQIVND (reference sequence). V dropped 3 bases and J dropped 6 bases, with 6 bases sitting between them. The CDR3 loop is CASSMTVQPQHF. As DNA, the CDR3 is TGTGCCAGTAGTATGACAGTTCAGCCCCAGCATTTT.

Regarding this clone: The sample contains more than one DNA sequence encoding this CDR3. The rearrangement links TRBV9 to TRBJ2-3; TRBD2 might be the D (5 bases). V dropped 0 bases and J dropped 3 bases, with 14 bases sitting between them. The germline V gene has CDR1 SGDLS and CDR2 YYNGEE. The length of the CDR3 is 16 residues. The CDR3 spells CASSVGLGTGTDTQYF. The CDR3 nucleotides read TGTGCCAGCAGCGTAGGTCTGGGTACGGGGACAGATACGCAGTATTTT.

The J gene is TRBJ1-1, the V gene TRBV2; a possible D gene is TRBD1 (5 bases). V was trimmed by 6 bases and J by 7 bases, leaving 12 bases between them. Germline CDR1 and CDR2: SNHLY and FYNNEI. This CDR3 is 12 amino acids long. The CDR3 loop is CASRGTGVEAFF. The CDR3 DNA is TGTGCCAGCAGAGGGACGGGAGTTGAAGCTTTCTTT.

This chain connects TRBV27 to TRBJ1-1; 8 positions agree with TRBD1. The CDR3 covers 15 residues. The germline V gene encodes CDR1 MNHEY and CDR2 SMNVEV (reference sequence). V lost 5 bases, J lost 1 base, and 6 bases stayed unmatched. The CDR3 bases are TGTGCCAGCAGTCCCGGGACAGGACCGAACACTGAAGCTTTCTTT. It yields the protein CASSPGTGPNTEAFF.

The CDR3 region is CASSEGVAGHETQYF. The DNA of the CDR3 is TGTGCCAGCAGCGAAGGGGTGGCAGGGCACGAGACCCAGTACTTC. The V call is TRBV9, the J call TRBJ2-5; possibly TRBD1 for D (5 bases). CDR3 length equals 15 residues. The germline V gene encodes CDR1 SGDLS and CDR2 YYNGEE. Trimming took off 3 bases at V and 5 bases at J, with 17 bases between the two ends.

V and J are TRBV30 and TRBJ2-3, with D perhaps matching TRBD2 (6 bases). There are 14 residues in the CDR3. The V end was cut by 3 bases, the J end by 2 bases, with 12 bases between. CDR1 GTSNPN and CDR2 SVGIG come from the germline V gene (reference sequence). Here the CDR3 reads CAWRRGGDTDTQYF. In DNA form, the CDR3 reads TGTGCCTGGAGAAGGGGCGGGGACACAGATACGCAGTATTTT.

This clone was recorded only once. The CDR3 bases are TGTGCCAGCGAGGGACTGAGCTCCTACGAGCAGTACTTC. Amino acids: CASEGLSSYEQYF. The V gene is TRBV28, the J gene TRBJ2-7, with D possibly matching TRBD2 (6 bases). This CDR3 has 13 residues. Germline CDR1 is MDHEN and CDR2 is SYDVKM. The germline V and J ends were trimmed by 8 bases and 0 bases, with 11 bases remaining between them.

The chain's CDR3 is CASNLGQGLYEQYF. The CDR3, as DNA: TGTGCCAGCAACCTAGGGCAGGGTCTCTACGAGCAGTACTTC. The chain employs TRBV28 and TRBJ2-7, with D possibly matching TRBD1 (5 bases). V was cut by 7 bases and J by 3 bases, with 16 bases left in between. This CDR3 spans 14 amino acids. Germline V gives CDR1 MDHEN, CDR2 SYDVKM.

This clone has just a few counts. The rearrangement links TRBV4-1 to TRBJ2-3; TRBD1 is a possible D gene (5 bases). The CDR3 consists of 15 residues. Germline loops: CDR1 MGHRA, CDR2 YSYEKL. V was cut by 0 bases and J by 0 bases, with 7 bases left in between. The CDR3 spells CASSQEPGSTDTQYF. The CDR3, as DNA: TGCGCCAGCAGCCAAGAACCAGGGAGCACAGATACGCAGTATTTT.

The rearrangement links TRBV7-9 to TRBJ2-7; 10 bases line up with TRBD1. V trimming: 5 bases; J trimming: 2 bases; junction bases outside the gene matches: 6. Germline V CDR1 and CDR2: SEHNR, FQNEAQ (reference sequence). CDR3 length equals 15 residues. The CDR3 bases are TGTGCCAGCAGCCCTCTCGGGACAGGGGCCTACGAGCAGTACTTC. Its protein product is CASSPLGTGAYEQYF.

The chain employs TRBV12-5 and TRBJ1-1; D ambiguous. The CDR3 is 13 amino acids. Germline loops: CDR1 LGHNT, CDR2 FRNRAP. The germline V and J ends were trimmed by 6 bases and 5 bases, with 13 bases remaining between them. CDR3 DNA: TGTGCTAGTGGGCCGGAGGCGAGTACTGAAGCTTTCTTT. It encodes CASGPEASTEAFF.